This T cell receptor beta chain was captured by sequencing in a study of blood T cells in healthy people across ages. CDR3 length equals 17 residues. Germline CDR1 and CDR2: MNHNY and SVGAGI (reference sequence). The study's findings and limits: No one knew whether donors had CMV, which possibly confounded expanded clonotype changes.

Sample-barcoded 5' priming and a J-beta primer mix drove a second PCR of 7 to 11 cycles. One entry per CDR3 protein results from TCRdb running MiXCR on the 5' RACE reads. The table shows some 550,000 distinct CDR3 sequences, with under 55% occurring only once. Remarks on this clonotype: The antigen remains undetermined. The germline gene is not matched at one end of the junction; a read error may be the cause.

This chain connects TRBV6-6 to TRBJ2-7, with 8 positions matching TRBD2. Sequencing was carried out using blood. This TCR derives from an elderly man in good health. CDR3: CASSHSAGGTYSYEQYF. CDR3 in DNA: TGTGCCAGCAGTCACTCTGCGGGGGGAACCTACTCCTACGAGCAGTACTTC.